Below are 32 T cell receptor beta chains sequenced from a single sample in a study of identical twins. TCRdb re-called the 5' RACE reads with MiXCR, one entry per CDR3 protein. The sample shows 200,000 to 250,000 distinct CDR3 sequences, 6.5% of them seen only once. These data also formed part of another study, on T cells expressing NK-cell markers.

The material sequenced was CD8+ T cells sorted from blood. The receptor source for this set is a woman aged 18-29 years in good health.

This clonotype was seen many times. The rearrangement uses TRBV5-1 and TRBJ2-1; maybe TRBD2 (6 bases). Trimming cost V 3 bases and J 0 bases, with 13 bases left between them. This CDR3 spans 16 amino acids. Germline V gene data show CDR1 as SGHRS and CDR2 as YFSETQ. In DNA form, the CDR3 reads TGCGCCAGCAGCTCAGATAGCGGACTCTCCTACAATGAGCAGTTCTTC. As protein: CASSSDSGLSYNEQFF.

This chain connects TRBV9 to TRBJ1-2; D is perhaps TRBD1 (5 bases). V shed 0 bases and J shed 2 bases, with 11 bases lying between them. The germline V gene has CDR1 SGDLS and CDR2 YYNGEE. This CDR3 region has 15 residues. The DNA for the CDR3 is TGTGCCAGCAGCGTAGAGGGCGGGGGAAACTATGGCTACACCTTC. As protein: CASSVEGGGNYGYTF.

There are a few counts of this clonotype. The chain carries TRBV20-1 and TRBJ2-7; TRBD1 agrees at 7 bases. This CDR3 is 13 amino acids long. Germline trimming cut 6 bases from V and 2 bases from J; bases unmatched to any gene: 7. Germline CDR1 is DFQATT and CDR2 is SNEGSKA (reference sequence). The CDR3 region is CSAQTGWAYEQYF. The DNA for the CDR3 is TGCAGTGCCCAGACAGGGTGGGCCTACGAGCAGTACTTC.

The V gene is TRBV20-1, the J gene TRBJ2-7; D gene ambiguous. Germline assignment: CDR1 DFQATT and CDR2 SNEGSKA (reference sequence). V was clipped by 0 bases and J by 6 bases, with 15 bases between them. The CDR3 is 14 residues long. The CDR3 region is CSARDRGSPGEQYF. DNA for the CDR3: TGCAGTGCTAGAGATCGAGGCTCGCCAGGCGAGCAGTACTTC.

A word on this clonotype: A much larger clone sits a single nucleotide away, making a read error possible. The J gene is TRBJ2-1, the V gene TRBV3-1; the D gene is possibly TRBD2 (6 bases). Germline V gene lookup returns CDR1 LGHDT and CDR2 YNNKEL (reference sequence). The CDR3 is 13 amino acids. Trimming shortened V by 3 bases and J by 6 bases, and 9 bases separated the two germline ends. The CDR3 spells CASSHVTSNEQFF. In nucleotides, the CDR3 is TGTGCCAGCAGCCACGTGACTAGCAATGAGCAGTTCTTC.

The rearrangement links TRBV10-1 to TRBJ1-1, with D hard to call. Trimming stripped 0 bases from V and 8 bases from J, with 10 bases between. In germline, CDR1 is WNHNN, CDR2 SYGVQD (reference sequence). The CDR3 has 13 residues. CDR3 sequence (DNA): TGCGCCAGCAGTGAGTCAGGGAAAGACGAAGCTTTCTTT. This sequence encodes CASSESGKDEAFF.

The chain recombines TRBV9 with TRBJ2-2, with D unclear. Germline CDR1 and CDR2: SGDLS and YYNGEE. Trimming pared 0 bases from V and 6 bases from J, leaving 6 bases between. The CDR3 runs 13 residues. CDR3: CASSVGEPGELFF. CDR3 DNA: TGTGCCAGCAGCGTAGGCGAGCCCGGGGAGCTGTTTTTT.

V usage is TRBV6-2 or TRBV6-3 and J usage is TRBJ2-7; 7 bases align to TRBD1. V shed 7 bases and J 6 bases; nucleotides not matched to a gene: 24. The CDR3 has 18 residues. Germline V gene lookup returns CDR1 MNHEY and CDR2 SVGEGT. The DNA for the CDR3 is TGTGCCAGCAATAACTACGACAGGGCCAAGCTAACTTATCTCGAGCAGTACTTC. It specifies CASNNYDRAKLTYLEQYF.

This clonotype came up many times. This chain connects TRBV15 to TRBJ1-1; D remains ambiguous. The CDR3 extends over 15 amino acids. With 1 base removed from V and 10 bases from J, the gap between germline ends came to 19 bases. Looked up from germline, CDR1 is LNHNV and CDR2 is YYDKDF (reference sequence). The chain's CDR3 is CATSRARSVPAAAFF. The CDR3 coding sequence is TGTGCCACCAGCAGAGCCCGATCCGTGCCGGCCGCAGCTTTCTTT.

This clonotype was picked up a small number of times. This chain connects TRBV20-1 to TRBJ1-2; D possibly corresponds to TRBD1 (6 bases). The CDR3 is 11 amino acids. V was cut by 0 bases and J by 14 bases, with 13 bases left in between. Germline-derived CDR1 and CDR2 are DFQATT and SNEGSKA (reference sequence). The CDR3 here is CSARDGGRTTF. The CDR3 DNA is TGCAGTGCTAGAGATGGGGGGCGTACTACCTTC.

This clonotype was observed a handful of times. The chain links TRBV11-1 to TRBJ2-3; 7 nucleotides agree with TRBD2. CDR1 is SGHAT and CDR2 is FQDESV in the germline V gene (reference sequence). The CDR3 extends over 19 amino acids. Trimming at V came to 5 bases and at J to 6 bases, leaving 23 bases not matched to a gene. CDR3 sequence: CASSGPSPWGGKIEDTQYF. DNA for the CDR3: TGTGCCAGCAGCGGCCCGTCCCCTTGGGGGGGGAAGATTGAGGATACGCAGTATTTT.

This clonotype was observed at least ten times. The J gene is TRBJ1-4, the V gene TRBV5-6; D not certain. Germline CDR1 reads SGHDT; CDR2 reads YYEEEE. The V end was cut by 4 bases, the J end by 8 bases, with 12 bases between. The CDR3 has 13 residues. The CDR3 protein is CASSQVLEEKLFF. In nucleotides, the CDR3 is TGTGCCAGCAGCCAGGTCCTTGAAGAAAAACTGTTTTTT.

This sequence joins TRBV6-1 and TRBJ2-1, with 9 nucleotides matching TRBD2. CDR1 is MNHNS and CDR2 is SASEGT in the germline V gene. This CDR3 contains 18 residues. After removal of 3 bases from V and 4 bases from J, the junction contained 13 bases not matched to a gene. For the CDR3, the DNA is TGTGCCAGCAGTGATTCTATCCAGCGGGGGGCCGGATACAATGAGCAGTTCTTC. Its translation is CASSDSIQRGAGYNEQFF.

This clonotype occurred many times. V is TRBV5-1 and J is TRBJ2-3; 8 bases agree with TRBD1. The CDR3 has 16 amino acids. The V and J ends lost 3 bases and 4 bases, in that order; junction bases with no gene match: 10. The V gene's germline CDR1 is SGHRS and CDR2 YFSETQ. CDR3 sequence: CASSWRTGKSPDTQYF. The CDR3 DNA reads TGCGCCAGCAGCTGGAGGACAGGGAAGAGCCCAGATACGCAGTATTTT.

This clonotype has just a few counts. The chain joins TRBV5-1 to TRBJ1-1; weak D call: TRBD1 (5 bases). Germline V gene data show CDR1 as SGHRS and CDR2 as YFSETQ. This CDR3 region has 15 residues. V lost 1 base and J lost 1, with 11 bases in between. This CDR3 reads CASSLLAGRNTEAFF. CDR3 DNA sequence: TGCGCCAGCAGCTTGCTAGCAGGGCGGAACACTGAAGCTTTCTTT.

To note about this clonotype: A read error may produce the germline difference seen at one junction end. This rearrangement joins TRBV9 to TRBJ2-2; the D is unclear. CDR3 length: 15 amino acids. From germline, CDR1 is SGDLS and CDR2 YYNGEE. The CDR3 loop is CASSVQRRSTVELFF. CDR3 nucleotides: TGTGCCAGCAGCGTACAGAGAAGGAGCACCGTGGAGCTGTTTTTT.

As DNA, the CDR3 is TGTGCCAGCACCGCCGACCCCAGGGGTGAAGCTTTCTTT. This sequence encodes CASTADPRGEAFF. This rearrangement joins TRBV7-2 to TRBJ1-1, with a possible D match to TRBD1 (6 bases). V was clipped by 7 bases and J by 7 bases, with 16 bases between them. CDR1 and CDR2 from the germline V gene are SGHTA and FQGNSA. This CDR3 has 13 residues.

The chain links TRBV20-1 to TRBJ2-7; D possibly corresponds to TRBD2 (7 bases). From germline, CDR1 is DFQATT and CDR2 SNEGSKA (reference sequence). The CDR3 is 15 residues long. The V and J ends lost 0 bases and 3 bases respectively, with 15 bases between them. The CDR3 spells CSARDLRGGIYEQYF. The DNA for the CDR3 is TGCAGTGCTAGAGATCTTAGGGGGGGGATCTACGAGCAGTACTTC.

There are a few counts of this clonotype. The chain couples TRBV20-1 to TRBJ1-3; D not certain. CDR3 length: 13 residues. Looked up from germline, CDR1 is DFQATT and CDR2 is SNEGSKA (reference sequence). The V end was cut by 6 bases, the J end by 0 bases, with 9 bases between. The CDR3 nucleotides read TGCAGTGCGCTCGGTCCCTCTGGAAACACCATATATTTT. Translated: CSALGPSGNTIYF.

This chain connects TRBV7-9 to TRBJ2-7; 11 nucleotides line up with TRBD1. The CDR3 has 15 residues. From germline, CDR1 is SEHNR and CDR2 FQNEAQ (reference sequence). Trimming removed 5 bases from V and 5 bases from J; junction bases left unmatched: 8. The CDR3 is CASSVPGQGVDEQYF. In DNA form, the CDR3 reads TGTGCCAGCAGCGTTCCGGGACAGGGGGTCGACGAGCAGTACTTC.

This clonotype has a count of ten or more. This chain links TRBV16 with TRBJ2-7; D uncertain. The CDR3 is 14 amino acids. Trimming pared 1 base from V and 5 bases from J, leaving 12 bases between. Germline CDR1 KGHSY, CDR2 FQNENV. The CDR3 DNA follows: TGTGCCAGCAGCCAATATATAGGGATCCACGAGCAGTACTTC. This sequence encodes CASSQYIGIHEQYF.

This clonotype has just a few counts. This chain joins TRBV11-2 and TRBJ2-2; a weak D match, TRBD2 (6 bases). The CDR3 runs 16 residues. Germline CDR1 and CDR2: SGHAT and FQNNGV. Trimming removed 4 bases from V and 5 bases from J, with 17 bases in between. CDR3 sequence reads: CASSWVMEGITGELFF. In DNA form, the CDR3 reads TGTGCCAGCAGCTGGGTAATGGAGGGTATTACCGGGGAGCTGTTTTTT. The variable domain in full, with the rest retrieved from reference TRBV11-2 and TRBJ2-2, is EAGVAQSPRYKIIEKRQSVAFWCNPISGHATLYWYQQILGQGPKLLIQFQNNGVVDDSQLPKDRFSAERLKGVDSTLKIQPAKLEDSAVYLCASSWVMEGITGELFFGEGSRLTVL.

This clonotype was counted a few times. The rearrangement uses TRBV7-2 and TRBJ2-7; 8 bases fit TRBD1. The CDR3 is made up of 12 amino acids. V shed 4 bases and J 10 bases; nucleotides not matched to a gene: 6. The V gene's germline CDR1 is SGHTA and CDR2 FQGNSA. The CDR3 DNA reads TGTGCCAGCAGCTCCGGACAGGGCAATCAGTACTTC. Its translation is CASSSGQGNQYF.

The chain links TRBV7-8 to TRBJ2-3; weak D call: TRBD2 (7 bases). This CDR3 spans 13 amino acids. Trimming stripped 6 bases from V and 7 bases from J, with 14 bases between. Germline values: CDR1 SGHVS, CDR2 FQNEAQ. CDR3 DNA: TGTGCCAGCAGAAAGAGGGGGGGAAATACGCAGTATTTT. Its translation is CASRKRGGNTQYF.

This chain connects TRBV7-9 to TRBJ1-5; D is unclear. Germline CDR1 and CDR2: SEHNR and FQNEAQ (reference sequence). Trimming took 4 bases from V and 6 from J, leaving 7 bases between them. This CDR3 contains 12 residues. CDR3 sequence: CASSSNGQPQHF. In DNA form, the CDR3 reads TGTGCCAGCAGCTCCAATGGTCAGCCCCAGCATTTT.

This clonotype has only a few counts. The chain combines TRBV5-6 with TRBJ2-1; weak D call: TRBD2 (7 bases). The CDR3 extends over 15 amino acids. The V end was cut by 4 bases, the J end by 4 bases, with 15 bases between. In germline, CDR1 is SGHDT, CDR2 YYEEEE. CDR3 in DNA: TGTGCCAGCAGCCCTGGGGCGGGGGCTTACAATGAGCAGTTCTTC. This translates into CASSPGAGAYNEQFF.

This clonotype has only a few counts. Here the CDR3 reads CASSLWDNTEAFF. The CDR3 DNA is TGTGCCAGCAGCTTGTGGGATAACACTGAAGCTTTCTTT. The V gene is TRBV5-5, the J gene TRBJ1-1, with no clear D. Germline assignment: CDR1 SGHKS and CDR2 YYEKEE (reference sequence). The CDR3 is 13 amino acids. Trimming removed 1 base at V and 2 bases at J, with 6 bases between.

This clonotype came up a few times. This rearrangement joins TRBV5-1 to TRBJ2-7, with 9 bases fitting TRBD1. V was pared by 3 bases and J by 7 bases, with 8 bases of the junction left unmatched. The length of the CDR3 is 14 residues. From germline, CDR1 is SGHRS and CDR2 YFSETQ. DNA of the CDR3: TGCGCCAGCAGCTGGGGGACAGGGCCGAGGGAGCAGTACTTC. The encoded protein is CASSWGTGPREQYF.

This clonotype came up many times. This chain joins TRBV10-3 and TRBJ2-3, with D tentatively TRBD1 or TRBD2 (7 bases each). Looked up from germline, CDR1 is ENHRY and CDR2 is SYGVKD. This CDR3 is 15 amino acids long. With 4 bases removed from V and 3 bases from J, the gap between germline ends came to 14 bases. The CDR3 loop is CAISGEGASTDTQYF. In nucleotides, the CDR3 is TGTGCCATCAGTGGGGAGGGGGCAAGTACAGATACGCAGTATTTT.

This clonotype has just a few counts. The chain recombines TRBV19 with TRBJ1-5; D gene unclear. From germline, CDR1 is LNHDA and CDR2 SQIVND (reference sequence). V lost 9 bases and J 6 bases, leaving 21 bases between the germline ends. CDR3 size: 15 residues. The CDR3 DNA reads as TGTGCCAGACCCGACCGGGTTGCGCGGGCTCAGCCCCAGCATTTT. Residues: CARPDRVARAQPQHF.

This clonotype was seen more than once but under ten times. The CDR3 nucleotides are TGTGCCAGCAGCCAACGGACTAGCGGGAGGGCCATCAATGAGCAGTTCTTC. Amino acid sequence: CASSQRTSGRAINEQFF. This chain links TRBV5-5 with TRBJ2-1; 15 nucleotides agree with TRBD2. The CDR3 extends over 17 amino acids. J lost 6 bases, V lost 4 bases, and 8 bases had no gene match. Germline V lookup: CDR1 SGHKS, CDR2 YYEKEE (reference sequence).

There are many counts of this clonotype. The chain couples TRBV20-1 to TRBJ1-1; TRBD1 might be the D (5 bases). Germline V lookup: CDR1 DFQATT, CDR2 SNEGSKA (reference sequence). This CDR3 comprises 14 residues. V lost 5 bases and J lost 3, with 16 bases in between. CDR3 loop: CSAPRRQGDTEAFF. The DNA of the CDR3 is TGCAGTGCTCCACGGCGGCAAGGGGACACTGAAGCTTTCTTT.